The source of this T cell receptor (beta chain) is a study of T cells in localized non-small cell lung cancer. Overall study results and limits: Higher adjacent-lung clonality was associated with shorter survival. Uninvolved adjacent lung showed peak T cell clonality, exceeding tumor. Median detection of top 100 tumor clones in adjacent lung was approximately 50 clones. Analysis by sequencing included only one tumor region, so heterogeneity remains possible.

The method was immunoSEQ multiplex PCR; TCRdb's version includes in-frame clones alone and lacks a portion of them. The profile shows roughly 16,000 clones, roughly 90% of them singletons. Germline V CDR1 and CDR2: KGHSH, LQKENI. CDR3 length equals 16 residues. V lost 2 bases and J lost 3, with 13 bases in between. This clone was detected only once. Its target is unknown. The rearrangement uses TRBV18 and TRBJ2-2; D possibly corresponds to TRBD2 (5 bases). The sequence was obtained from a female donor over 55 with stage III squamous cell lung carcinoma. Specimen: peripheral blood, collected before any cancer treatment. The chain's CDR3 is CASSPTLALYTGELFF. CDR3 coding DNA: TGTGCCAGCTCACCAACCCTAGCACTATACACCGGGGAGCTGTTTTTT.